These 30 T cell receptor beta chains originate from one sample sequenced in a study of identical twins. TCRdb re-analysed the 5' RACE reads in MiXCR, keeping a single row per CDR3 protein. The sample includes about 720,000 distinct CDR3 sequences, 15% to 20% seen only once; the top ten take over 10%. This sample also belongs to another study, concerning T cells expressing NK-cell markers.

The sequenced material came from PBMCs. Receptor source: a woman aged 18-29 years in good health.

The table lists this clonotype with a few counts. This chain uses TRBV20-1 with TRBJ1-4; TRBD1 agrees at 7 bases. V shed 4 bases, J shed 7 bases, and the junction held 6 bases outside the gene matches. This CDR3 contains 13 residues. The germline CDR1 and CDR2 sequences are DFQATT and SNEGSKA (reference sequence). The CDR3 protein is CSATHRGSEKLFF. CDR3 sequence (DNA): TGCAGTGCTACCCACAGGGGTTCTGAAAAACTGTTTTTT.

This clonotype occurred a few times. This chain uses TRBV25-1 with TRBJ2-7; a weak D match, TRBD2 (5 bases). CDR1 is MGHDK, CDR2 SYGVNS, per germline. Deletions cut 6 bases from V and 6 bases from J, with 9 bases between. The CDR3 runs to 11 residues. Here the CDR3 reads CASSLATEQYF. The DNA for the CDR3 is TGTGCCAGCAGCCTAGCCACCGAGCAGTACTTC.

The gene calls are TRBV7-9 and TRBJ2-1; 12 bases are a match to TRBD2. The CDR3 contains 17 residues. V lost 0 bases, J lost 10 bases, and 10 bases stayed unmatched. Germline CDR1 and CDR2: SEHNR and FQNEAQ (reference sequence). The CDR3 reads CASSLARLAGALTEQFF. CDR3 nucleotide sequence: TGTGCCAGCAGCTTAGCCAGACTAGCGGGAGCCCTGACGGAGCAGTTCTTC.

This clonotype was counted between two and nine times. The chain combines TRBV20-1 with TRBJ2-1; no definite D call. V lost 5 bases, J lost 5 bases, and 16 bases lay in between. The length of the CDR3 is 14 residues. The germline gives CDR1 DFQATT, CDR2 SNEGSKA (reference sequence). CDR3 sequence reads: CSAGSPRAHNEQFF. The CDR3 nucleotides are TGCAGTGCTGGATCCCCCCGGGCCCACAATGAGCAGTTCTTC.

The rearrangement uses TRBV7-9 and TRBJ2-7, with 7 positions matching TRBD2. With V trimmed by 5 bases and J by 4 bases, 8 bases remained unmatched. From germline, CDR1 is SEHNR and CDR2 FQNEAQ (reference sequence). The CDR3 extends over 14 amino acids. Here the CDR3 reads CASSARAGVYEQYF. The CDR3 region has the DNA TGTGCCAGCAGCGCTAGGGCGGGAGTGTACGAGCAGTACTTC.

This clonotype was picked up a small number of times. The chain uses TRBV20-1 and TRBJ2-2, with 7 bases matching TRBD2. The CDR3 runs to 15 residues. The V gene end was trimmed by 0 bases and the J gene end by 8 bases; junction bases not matched to a gene: 9. Germline V lookup: CDR1 DFQATT, CDR2 SNEGSKA (reference sequence). DNA of the CDR3: TGCAGTGCTAGAGATAGGAGGGAGGGAGCGGGGGAGCTGTTTTTT. This translates into CSARDRREGAGELFF.

The chain combines TRBV7-9 with TRBJ2-3, with TRBD1 matching 8 bases. The germline CDR1 and CDR2 sequences are SEHNR and FQNEAQ (reference sequence). The CDR3 contains 17 residues. The V segment lost 6 bases and the J segment 6 bases; nucleotides outside the gene matches: 17. The CDR3 DNA sequence: TGTGCCAGCAGGTCTTATCCGGTCGACAGGGGCGGGGATACGCAGTATTTT. Translating it yields CASRSYPVDRGGDTQYF. Using reference TRBV7-9 and TRBJ2-3 for the parts outside the CDR3, the full variable domain is DTGVSQNPRHKITKRGQNVTFRCDPISEHNRLYWYRQTLGQGPEFLTYFQNEAQLEKSRLLSDRFSAERPKGSFSTLEIQRTEQGDSAMYLCASRSYPVDRGGDTQYFGPGTRLTVL.

The chain combines TRBV20-1 with TRBJ1-3; TRBD1 matches 8 bases. The CDR3 extends over 14 amino acids. J was trimmed by 8 bases and V by 6 bases; bases with no gene match: 12. Germline CDR1 reads DFQATT; CDR2 reads SNEGSKA (reference sequence). The CDR3 nucleotides read TGCAGTGCATACGGACAGGGCGGACGGGACACCATATATTTT. Translated, it gives CSAYGQGGRDTIYF.

This clonotype was found a few times. V and J are TRBV6-5 and TRBJ1-1; tentative D call: TRBD1 (5 bases). Germline-derived CDR1 and CDR2 are MNHEY and SVGAGI. This CDR3 contains 14 residues. With 7 bases removed from V and 4 bases from J, the gap between germline ends came to 16 bases. CDR3 DNA: TGTGCCAGCACTTCATGGGGAAGGGGCACTGAAGCTTTCTTT. This translates into CASTSWGRGTEAFF.

This chain uses TRBV24-1 with TRBJ2-2; 8 nucleotides align to TRBD2. CDR1 and CDR2 (germline): KGHDR, SFDVKD. The CDR3 runs to 14 residues. Trimming took 4 bases from V and 7 from J; bases not matched to a gene: 4. CDR3 DNA sequence: TGTGCCACCAGTGAAGCCGGGACTAGCGGGGAGCTGTTTTTT. Encoded protein: CATSEAGTSGELFF.

This clonotype appeared once. The V call is TRBV29-1, the J call TRBJ2-3; D is unresolved. V gave up 4 bases and J gave up 1 base, with 9 bases separating them. The CDR3 loop spans 13 amino acids. CDR1 SQVTM and CDR2 ANQGSEA come from the germline V gene. CDR3 loop: CSVVSTGTDTQYF. In DNA form, the CDR3 reads TGCAGCGTTGTGTCGACGGGCACAGATACGCAGTATTTT.

In its sample, this clonotype was seen a few times. This CDR3 reads CASSYRQHQPQHF. For the CDR3, the DNA is TGTGCCAGCAGCTACCGACAGCATCAGCCCCAGCATTTT. V usage is TRBV7-9 and J usage is TRBJ1-5; D may be TRBD1 (5 bases). The germline gives CDR1 SEHNR, CDR2 FQNEAQ (reference sequence). The ends were cut back, 4 bases at V and 5 bases at J, with 9 bases in the middle. This CDR3 has 13 amino acids.

The CDR3 sequence is CASSLGSGPNRETQYF. The CDR3 bases are TGCGCCAGCAGCTTGGGATCGGGACCGAATCGGGAGACCCAGTACTTC. The chain couples TRBV5-1 to TRBJ2-5; D is tentatively TRBD1 or TRBD2 (5 bases each). Germline V lookup: CDR1 SGHRS, CDR2 YFSETQ. The CDR3 sequence is 16 residues long. The V end lost 0 bases, the J end lost 5 bases, and 17 bases lay between the germline ends.

The CDR3: CSSSNPRGGNEQFF. The CDR3 DNA is TGCAGTTCCTCAAACCCTCGAGGGGGTAATGAGCAGTTCTTC. The chain employs TRBV20-1 and TRBJ2-1; D may be TRBD1 (6 bases). The CDR3 runs to 14 residues. From germline, CDR1 is DFQATT and CDR2 SNEGSKA (reference sequence). Deletions cut 8 bases from V and 7 bases from J, with 21 bases between.

The chain links TRBV14 to TRBJ2-5, with D perhaps matching TRBD1 (5 bases). The CDR3 has 12 residues. Germline CDR1 and CDR2: SGHDN and FVKESK. V was pared by 8 bases and J by 5 bases, with 12 bases between. The CDR3: CASGASRETQYF. Written as DNA, the CDR3 is TGTGCCAGCGGGGCTTCCAGGGAGACCCAGTACTTC. Full variable domain (missing parts from reference TRBV14 and TRBJ2-5): EAGVTQFPSHSVIEKGQTVTLRCDPISGHDNLYWYRRVMGKEIKFLLHFVKESKQDESGMPNNRFLAERTGGTYSTLKVQPAELEDSGVYFCASGASRETQYFGPGTRLLVL.

The chain combines TRBV12-3 or TRBV12-4 with TRBJ1-1; the D is unclear. The CDR3 totals 15 residues. Deletions cut 8 bases from V and 0 bases from J, with 16 bases between. The CDR3 DNA reads TGTGCCAGCGGCGCACGAGCAACCGTGAACACTGAAGCTTTCTTT. It is translated as CASGARATVNTEAFF.

This clonotype came up a few times. In DNA, the CDR3 is TGCGCCAGCAGCCGGACCAGGGCGGATGGCTACACCTTC. Its translation is CASSRTRADGYTF. This chain joins TRBV10-1 and TRBJ1-2; possible D gene TRBD1, 5 bases. The CDR3 has 13 residues. V lost 6 bases to trimming and J lost 6 bases, with 14 bases between them. CDR1 and CDR2 from the germline V gene are WNHNN and SYGVQD (reference sequence).

The chain carries TRBV5-5 and TRBJ2-2; D possibly uses TRBD1 or TRBD2 (5 bases each). CDR3 length equals 14 residues. V was trimmed by 2 bases and J by 7 bases, leaving 12 bases between them. From germline, CDR1 is SGHKS and CDR2 YYEKEE (reference sequence). The CDR3 here is CASSFSRENGELFF. CDR3 DNA: TGTGCCAGCAGCTTCTCCAGGGAGAACGGGGAGCTGTTTTTT.

V gene TRBV6-6 combines with J gene TRBJ2-7; possible D gene TRBD1, 6 bases. There are 13 residues in the CDR3. Germline V CDR1 and CDR2: MNHNY, SVGAGI (reference sequence). Trimming pared 7 bases from V and 4 bases from J, leaving 14 bases between. CDR3 sequence reads: CASILGQGYEQYF. CDR3 bases: TGTGCCAGCATTTTAGGGCAGGGGTACGAGCAGTACTTC.

This chain's CDR3 is CASSQLVSETQYF. The CDR3 nucleotides read TGCGCCAGCAGCCAGCTGGTGAGCGAGACCCAGTACTTC. This chain connects TRBV4-1 to TRBJ2-5, with unresolved D. Germline lookup yields CDR1 MGHRA and CDR2 YSYEKL. Trimming took off 3 bases at V and 5 bases at J, with 10 bases between the two ends. CDR3 length: 13 amino acids.

A few counts support this clonotype. The rearrangement joins TRBV5-1 to TRBJ2-7; the D gene is possibly TRBD1 (6 bases). Trimming cost V 6 bases and J 4 bases, with 20 bases left between them. Germline CDR1 SGHRS, CDR2 YFSETQ. This CDR3 comprises 15 residues. The CDR3 spells CASKVGQKSGYEQYF. CDR3 bases: TGCGCCAGCAAAGTTGGACAGAAGTCTGGGTACGAGCAGTACTTC.

The chain links TRBV28 to TRBJ1-2; D is unclear. V gave up 10 bases and J gave up 4 bases, with 16 bases separating them. The germline V gene encodes CDR1 MDHEN and CDR2 SYDVKM. The CDR3 spans 13 residues. The CDR3 nucleotides are TGTGCCATCGGAGAAGCCTCCACCTATGGCTACACCTTC. It specifies CAIGEASTYGYTF.

The chain couples TRBV4-3 to TRBJ2-1; tentatively, D is TRBD2 (6 bases). CDR1 is LGHNA, CDR2 YSLEER, per germline. The CDR3 spans 17 residues. Deletions cut 4 bases from V and 0 bases from J, with 16 bases between. CDR3 protein: CASSRALAESSYNEQFF. CDR3 sequence (DNA): TGCGCCAGCAGCCGCGCTTTAGCGGAGAGCTCCTACAATGAGCAGTTCTTC.

This clonotype was picked up a small number of times. The V and J genes are TRBV7-2 and TRBJ2-5; D gene unclear. V lost 4 bases and J lost 0, with 9 bases in between. CDR3 size: 14 residues. CDR1 is SGHTA and CDR2 is FQGNSA in the germline V gene. This CDR3 reads CASSSHTNQETQYF. In nucleotides, the CDR3 is TGTGCCAGCAGCTCCCACACAAACCAAGAGACCCAGTACTTC. Based on the CDR3 plus reference TRBV7-2 and TRBJ2-5, the full variable domain is GAGVSQSPSNKVTEKGKDVELRCDPISGHTALYWYRQSLGQGLEFLIYFQGNSAPDKSGLPSDRFSAERTGGSVSTLTIQRTQQEDSAVYLCASSSHTNQETQYFGPGTRLLVL.

This clonotype was counted a few times. V usage is TRBV5-1 and J usage is TRBJ2-1; D is uncertain. Germline V gene data show CDR1 as SGHRS and CDR2 as YFSETQ. V gave up 2 bases and J gave up 0 bases, with 12 bases separating them. The CDR3 runs 16 residues. The CDR3 reads CASSLSLSDSYNEQFF. CDR3 bases: TGCGCCAGCAGCTTATCTCTATCGGACTCCTACAATGAGCAGTTCTTC.

V and J are TRBV5-1 and TRBJ1-2; TRBD1 agrees at 7 bases. Germline-derived CDR1 and CDR2 are SGHRS and YFSETQ. V trimming: 7 bases; J trimming: 2 bases; junction bases outside the gene matches: 5. The CDR3 is 13 amino acids. The CDR3 nucleotides read TGCGCCAGCCAGGGGGGCAGCAACTATGGCTACACCTTC. Encoded protein: CASQGGSNYGYTF.

This clonotype has more than one count but fewer than ten. V usage is TRBV2 and J usage is TRBJ2-2, with D possibly being TRBD1 (5 bases). Per the germline V gene, CDR1 is SNHLY and CDR2 is FYNNEI. V was trimmed by 6 bases and J by 6 bases, leaving 11 bases between them. The CDR3 is 13 residues long. The CDR3 coding sequence is TGTGCCAGCAGGGACAACCCGTCCGGGGAGCTGTTTTTT. Its protein is CASRDNPSGELFF.

This clonotype has ten or more counts. The V gene is TRBV12-3 or TRBV12-4, the J gene TRBJ2-5; no clear D gene. The CDR3 is 13 amino acids. V lost 4 bases to trimming and J lost 1 base, with 7 bases between them. The CDR3: CASSWNSQETQYF. Here the CDR3 DNA reads TGTGCCAGCAGTTGGAACAGCCAAGAGACCCAGTACTTC.

This clonotype showed up just a few times. The CDR3 DNA is TGTGCCAGCAGCGTAGGTGGGACAGGCTGGTCCTACGAGCAGTACTTC. Its protein product is CASSVGGTGWSYEQYF. The chain has TRBV9 and TRBJ2-7, with 8 bases fitting TRBD1. The junction had 6 bases not matched to a gene; V was cut back by 0 bases and J by 1 base. The CDR3 covers 16 residues. Per the germline V gene, CDR1 is SGDLS and CDR2 is YYNGEE. Combining the CDR3 with reference TRBV9 and TRBJ2-7 gives the whole variable domain DSGVTQTPKHLITATGQRVTLRCSPRSGDLSVYWYQQSLDQGLQFLIQYYNGEERAKGNILERFSAQQFPDLHSELNLSSLELGDSALYFCASSVGGTGWSYEQYFGPGTRLTVT.

This clonotype turned up a few times. The chain couples TRBV12-5 to TRBJ2-7; TRBD1 matches 9 bases. The germline gives CDR1 LGHNT, CDR2 FRNRAP. CDR3 size: 15 residues. After removal of 5 bases from V and 0 bases from J, the junction contained 5 bases not matched to a gene. This CDR3 reads CASGPGTGFSYEQYF. CDR3 DNA: TGTGCTAGTGGTCCTGGGACAGGGTTCTCCTACGAGCAGTACTTC.